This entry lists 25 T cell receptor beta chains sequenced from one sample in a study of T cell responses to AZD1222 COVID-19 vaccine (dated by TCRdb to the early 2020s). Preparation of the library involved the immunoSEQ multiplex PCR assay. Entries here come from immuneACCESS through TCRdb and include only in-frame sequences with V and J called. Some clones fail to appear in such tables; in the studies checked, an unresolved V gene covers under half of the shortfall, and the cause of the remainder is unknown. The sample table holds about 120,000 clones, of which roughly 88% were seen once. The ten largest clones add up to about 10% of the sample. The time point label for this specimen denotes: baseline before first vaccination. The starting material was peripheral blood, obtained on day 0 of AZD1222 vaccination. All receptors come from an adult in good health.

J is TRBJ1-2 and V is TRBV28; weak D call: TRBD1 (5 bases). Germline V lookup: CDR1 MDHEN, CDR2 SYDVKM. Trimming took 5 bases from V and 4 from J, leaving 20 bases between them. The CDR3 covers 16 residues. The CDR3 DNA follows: TGTGCCAGCAGTCCCGCCTCTACCGACAGCCTCTATGGCTACACCTTC. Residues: CASSPASTDSLYGYTF.

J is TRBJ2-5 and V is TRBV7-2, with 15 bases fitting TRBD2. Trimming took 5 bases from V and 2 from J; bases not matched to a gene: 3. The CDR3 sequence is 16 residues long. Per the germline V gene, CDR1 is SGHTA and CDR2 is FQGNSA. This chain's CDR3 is CASSQGLAGGQETQYF. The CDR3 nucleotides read TGTGCCAGCAGCCAGGGACTAGCGGGAGGACAAGAGACCCAGTACTTC.

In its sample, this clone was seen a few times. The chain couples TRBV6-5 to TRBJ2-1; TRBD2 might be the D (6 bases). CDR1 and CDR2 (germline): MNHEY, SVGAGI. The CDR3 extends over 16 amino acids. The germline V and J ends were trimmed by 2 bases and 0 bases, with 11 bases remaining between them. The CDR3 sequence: CASSYSSGSSYNEQFF. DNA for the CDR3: TGTGCCAGCAGTTACAGTAGCGGAAGCTCCTACAATGAGCAGTTCTTC.

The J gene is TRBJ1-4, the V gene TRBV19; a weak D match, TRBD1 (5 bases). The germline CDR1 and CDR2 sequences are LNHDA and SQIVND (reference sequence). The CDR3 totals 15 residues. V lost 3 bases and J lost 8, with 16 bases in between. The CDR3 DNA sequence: TGTGCCAGTAGTATGGTTACGGCAGGGAAAGAAAAACTGTTTTTT. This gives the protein CASSMVTAGKEKLFF.

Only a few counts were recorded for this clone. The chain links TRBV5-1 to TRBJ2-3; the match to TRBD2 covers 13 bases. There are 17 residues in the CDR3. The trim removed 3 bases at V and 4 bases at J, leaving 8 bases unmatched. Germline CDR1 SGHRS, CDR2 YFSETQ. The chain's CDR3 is CASSSLGTSGNPDTQYF. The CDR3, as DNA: TGCGCCAGCAGCTCCCTAGGGACTAGCGGGAACCCAGATACGCAGTATTTT.

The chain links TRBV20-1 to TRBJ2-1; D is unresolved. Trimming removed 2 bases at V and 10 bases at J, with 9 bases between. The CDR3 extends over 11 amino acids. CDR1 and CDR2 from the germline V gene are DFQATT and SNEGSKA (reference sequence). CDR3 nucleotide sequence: TGCAGTGCTAGAATCCTAGGAGAGCAGTTCTTC. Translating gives CSARILGEQFF.

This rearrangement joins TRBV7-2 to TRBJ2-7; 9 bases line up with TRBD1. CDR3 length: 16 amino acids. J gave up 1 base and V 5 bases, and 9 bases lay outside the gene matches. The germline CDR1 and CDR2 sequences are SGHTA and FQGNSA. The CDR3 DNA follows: TGTGCCAGCAGCCCTTGGACCGGGACAGGGTCCTACGAGCAGTACTTC. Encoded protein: CASSPWTGTGSYEQYF.

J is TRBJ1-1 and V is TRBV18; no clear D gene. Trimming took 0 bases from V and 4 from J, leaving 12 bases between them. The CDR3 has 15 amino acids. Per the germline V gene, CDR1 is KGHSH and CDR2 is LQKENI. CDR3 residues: CASSPPSGGRTEAFF. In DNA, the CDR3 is TGTGCCAGCTCACCACCATCAGGAGGGCGCACTGAAGCTTTCTTT. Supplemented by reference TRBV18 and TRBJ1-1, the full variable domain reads NAGVMQNPRHLVRRRGQEARLRCSPMKGHSHVYWYRQLPEEGLKFMVYLQKENIIDESGMPKERFSAEFPKEGPSILRIQQVVRGDSAAYFCASSPPSGGRTEAFFGQGTRLTVV.

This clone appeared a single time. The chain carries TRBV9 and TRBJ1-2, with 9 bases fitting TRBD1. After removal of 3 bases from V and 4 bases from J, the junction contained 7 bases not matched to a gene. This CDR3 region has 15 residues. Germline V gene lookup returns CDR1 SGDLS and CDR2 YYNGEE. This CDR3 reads CASSGGGDRVYGYTF. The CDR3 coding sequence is TGTGCCAGCAGCGGAGGTGGGGACAGGGTCTATGGCTACACCTTC.

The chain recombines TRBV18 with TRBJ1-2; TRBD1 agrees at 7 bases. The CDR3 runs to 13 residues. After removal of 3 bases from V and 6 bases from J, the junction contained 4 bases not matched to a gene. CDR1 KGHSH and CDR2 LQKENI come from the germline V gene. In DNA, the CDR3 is TGTGCCAGCTCACCTCGGGACAGCGATGGCTACACCTTC. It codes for CASSPRDSDGYTF.

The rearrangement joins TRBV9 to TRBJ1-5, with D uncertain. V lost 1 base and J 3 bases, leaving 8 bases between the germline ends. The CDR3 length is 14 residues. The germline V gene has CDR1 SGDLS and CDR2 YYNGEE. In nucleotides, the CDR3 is TGTGCCAGCAGCGTATCGGGAAACAATCAGCCCCAGCATTTT. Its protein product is CASSVSGNNQPQHF. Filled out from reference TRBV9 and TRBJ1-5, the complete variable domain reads DSGVTQTPKHLITATGQRVTLRCSPRSGDLSVYWYQQSLDQGLQFLIQYYNGEERAKGNILERFSAQQFPDLHSELNLSSLELGDSALYFCASSVSGNNQPQHFGDGTRLSIL.

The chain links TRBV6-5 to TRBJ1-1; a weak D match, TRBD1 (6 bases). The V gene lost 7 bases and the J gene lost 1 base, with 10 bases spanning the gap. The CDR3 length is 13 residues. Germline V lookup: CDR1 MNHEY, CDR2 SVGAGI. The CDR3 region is CASKLQGNTEAFF. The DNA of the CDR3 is TGTGCCAGCAAATTACAGGGGAACACTGAAGCTTTCTTT.

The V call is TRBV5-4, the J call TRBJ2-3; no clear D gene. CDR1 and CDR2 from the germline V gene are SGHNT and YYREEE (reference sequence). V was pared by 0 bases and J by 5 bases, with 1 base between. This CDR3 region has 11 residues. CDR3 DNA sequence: TGTGCCAGCAGCTTGGAAGATACGCAGTATTTT. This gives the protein CASSLEDTQYF.

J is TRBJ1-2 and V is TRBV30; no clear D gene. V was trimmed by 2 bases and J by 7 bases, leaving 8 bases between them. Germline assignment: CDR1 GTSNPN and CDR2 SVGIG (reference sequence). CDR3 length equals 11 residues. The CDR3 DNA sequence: TGTGCCTGGAGTCAAGGGATTGGCTACACCTTC. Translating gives CAWSQGIGYTF. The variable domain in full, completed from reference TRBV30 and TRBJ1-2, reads SQTIHQWPATLVQPVGSPLSLECTVEGTSNPNLYWYRQAAGRGLQLLFYSVGIGQISSEVPQNLSASRPQDRQFILSSKKLLLSDSGFYLCAWSQGIGYTFGSGTRLTVV.

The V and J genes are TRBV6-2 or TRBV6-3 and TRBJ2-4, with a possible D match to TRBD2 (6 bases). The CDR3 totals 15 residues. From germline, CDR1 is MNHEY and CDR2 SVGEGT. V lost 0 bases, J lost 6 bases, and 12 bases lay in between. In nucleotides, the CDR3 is TGTGCCAGCAGTTACTCGGGGGGAGCGGTAAACATTCAGTACTTC. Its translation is CASSYSGGAVNIQYF.

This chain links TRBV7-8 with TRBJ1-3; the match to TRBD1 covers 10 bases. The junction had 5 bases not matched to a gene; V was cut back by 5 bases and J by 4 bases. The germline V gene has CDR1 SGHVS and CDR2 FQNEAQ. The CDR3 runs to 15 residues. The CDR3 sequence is CASSLDRGRGNTIYF. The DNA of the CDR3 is TGTGCCAGCAGCCTCGACAGGGGGCGCGGAAACACCATATATTTT.

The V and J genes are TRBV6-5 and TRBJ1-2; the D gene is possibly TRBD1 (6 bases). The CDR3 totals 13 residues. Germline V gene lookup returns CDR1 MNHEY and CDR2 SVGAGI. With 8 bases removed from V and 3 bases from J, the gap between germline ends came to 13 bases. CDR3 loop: CASETGGDYGYTF. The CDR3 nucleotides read TGTGCCAGCGAGACAGGAGGGGACTATGGCTACACCTTC.

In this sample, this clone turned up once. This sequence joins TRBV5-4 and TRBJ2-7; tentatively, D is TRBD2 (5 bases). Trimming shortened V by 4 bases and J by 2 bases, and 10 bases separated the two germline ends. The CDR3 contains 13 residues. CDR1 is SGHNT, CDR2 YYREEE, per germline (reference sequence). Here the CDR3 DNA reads TGTGCCAGCAGCCGGACTGGAACCTACGAGCAGTACTTC. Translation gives CASSRTGTYEQYF.

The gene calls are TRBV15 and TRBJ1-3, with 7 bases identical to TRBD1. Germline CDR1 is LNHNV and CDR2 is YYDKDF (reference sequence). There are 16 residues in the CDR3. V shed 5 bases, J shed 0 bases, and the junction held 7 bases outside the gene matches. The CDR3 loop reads CATSPRQGDSGNTIYF. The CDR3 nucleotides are TGTGCCACCAGCCCCCGACAGGGAGACTCTGGAAACACCATATATTTT.

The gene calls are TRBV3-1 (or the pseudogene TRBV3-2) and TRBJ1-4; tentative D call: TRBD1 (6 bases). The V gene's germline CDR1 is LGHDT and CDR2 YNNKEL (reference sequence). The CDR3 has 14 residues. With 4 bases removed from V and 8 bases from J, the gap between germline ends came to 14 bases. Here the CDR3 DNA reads TGTGCCAGCAGCCCCCGTTCCCAGGGGGAAAAACTGTTTTTT. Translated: CASSPRSQGEKLFF.

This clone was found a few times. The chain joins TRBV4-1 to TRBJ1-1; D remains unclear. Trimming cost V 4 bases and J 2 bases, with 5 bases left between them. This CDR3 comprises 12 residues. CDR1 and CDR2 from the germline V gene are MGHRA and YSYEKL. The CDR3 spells CASSRVNTEAFF. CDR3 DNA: TGCGCCAGCAGCCGAGTAAACACTGAAGCTTTCTTT.

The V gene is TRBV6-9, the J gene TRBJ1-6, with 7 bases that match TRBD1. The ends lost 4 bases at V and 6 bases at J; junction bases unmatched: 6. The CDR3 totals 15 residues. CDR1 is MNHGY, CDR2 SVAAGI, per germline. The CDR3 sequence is CASSSDRAGNSPLHF. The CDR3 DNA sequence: TGTGCCAGCAGTTCCGACAGGGCCGGTAATTCACCCCTCCACTTT.

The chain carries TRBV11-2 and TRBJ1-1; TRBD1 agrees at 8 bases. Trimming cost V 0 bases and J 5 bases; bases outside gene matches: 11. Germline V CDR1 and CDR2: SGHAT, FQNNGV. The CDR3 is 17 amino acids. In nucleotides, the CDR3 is TGTGCCAGCAGCTTAGAAGGGCGTGACAGGGGCGTAACTGAAGCTTTCTTT. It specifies CASSLEGRDRGVTEAFF.

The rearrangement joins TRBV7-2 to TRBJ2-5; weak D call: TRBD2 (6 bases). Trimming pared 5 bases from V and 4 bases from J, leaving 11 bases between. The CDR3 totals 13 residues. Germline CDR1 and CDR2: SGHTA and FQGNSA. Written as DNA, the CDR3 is TGTGCCAGCAGCGGCCGGAGGGGAGAGACCCAGTACTTC. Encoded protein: CASSGRRGETQYF.

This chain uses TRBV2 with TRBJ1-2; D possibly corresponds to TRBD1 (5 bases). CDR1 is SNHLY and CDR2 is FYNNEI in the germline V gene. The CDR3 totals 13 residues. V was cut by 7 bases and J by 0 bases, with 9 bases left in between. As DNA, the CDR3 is TGTGCCAGCAATCGGGACTCTAACTATGGCTACACCTTC. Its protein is CASNRDSNYGYTF.